This TCR beta chain was sequenced during a study of shared clonotypes between healthy human individuals. TCRdb keeps only in-frame clones here, not all; method: immunoSEQ multiplex PCR. The data hold approximately 2.4 million clones, with roughly 95% observed a single time. This sequence originates from a young man in good health. The sequenced material came from naive CD4+ T cells sorted from blood. The subset denotes: CD45RA+ positively selected.

CDR3 DNA: TGCGCCAGCAGCCAAGAATGGGGGACAACTCACCAAGAGACCCAGTACTTC. This codes for CASSQEWGTTHQETQYF. The chain joins TRBV4-3 to TRBJ2-5; D is possibly TRBD1 (6 bases). This CDR3 has 17 amino acids. Germline V gives CDR1 LGHNA, CDR2 YSLEER. The ends were cut back, 0 bases at V and 0 bases at J, with 14 bases in the middle.